The 11 T cell receptor beta chains below were found in one sample sequenced in a study of T-cell memory formation after mild COVID-19. TCRdb ran MiXCR on the 5' RACE reads and lists one entry per CDR3 protein. This sample has hundreds of thousands of distinct CDR3 sequences, with roughly 20% found just once. The sample taken for sequencing was PBMCs or a T cell subset sorted from them (not recorded which). These receptors were collected from a man younger than 35 who had mild COVID-19 (a few samples of this study predate the infection). Cell type and time point are not known.

The sample holds a few counts of this clonotype. The chain employs TRBV20-1 and TRBJ2-1, with D possibly matching TRBD2 (5 bases). From germline, CDR1 is DFQATT and CDR2 SNEGSKA (reference sequence). V was pared by 4 bases and J by 6 bases, with 10 bases between. The CDR3 consists of 12 residues. CDR3 sequence (DNA): TGCAGTGCTAAACTAGTCTTCAATGAGCAGTTCTTC. Amino acid sequence: CSAKLVFNEQFF.

The chain uses TRBV29-1 and TRBJ2-2; the match to TRBD2 covers 9 bases. V dropped 8 bases and J dropped 3; count of bases not matched to a gene: 4. The CDR3 sequence is 13 residues long. Germline V gene lookup returns CDR1 SQVTM and CDR2 ANQGSEA. The CDR3 is CSISGGYTGELFF. The CDR3 DNA sequence: TGCAGCATTAGCGGGGGCTACACCGGGGAGCTGTTTTTT.

This clonotype showed up just a few times. J is TRBJ2-5 and V is TRBV20-1; the match to TRBD2 covers 10 bases. The CDR3 covers 15 residues. The germline V gene encodes CDR1 DFQATT and CDR2 SNEGSKA (reference sequence). V lost 5 bases and J lost 5; bases outside the gene matches: 11. CDR3 DNA: TGCAGTGCTTCCTGGAGTAGCGGGGGGACGGAGACCCAGTACTTC. This encodes CSASWSSGGTETQYF.

This clonotype has only a few counts. The chain combines TRBV5-1 with TRBJ2-7, with D unclear. Germline CDR1 SGHRS, CDR2 YFSETQ. CDR3 size: 15 residues. V lost 0 bases and J lost 1, with 11 bases in between. The CDR3 reads CASSLGERASYEQYV. CDR3 DNA sequence: TGCGCCAGCAGCTTGGGAGAAAGGGCATCCTACGAGCAGTACGTC.

The V and J genes are TRBV7-9 and TRBJ1-3; D gene ambiguous. Germline CDR1 and CDR2: SEHNR and FQNEAQ (reference sequence). Trimming shortened V by 5 bases and J by 1 base, and 12 bases separated the two germline ends. The CDR3 has 15 amino acids. CDR3 sequence reads: CASSPAWGSGNTIYF. CDR3 nucleotide sequence: TGTGCCAGCAGCCCAGCGTGGGGATCTGGAAACACCATATATTTT.

The chain uses TRBV30 and TRBJ2-7; perhaps TRBD1 as D (6 bases). The V end lost 2 bases, the J end lost 5 bases, and 10 bases lay between the germline ends. The CDR3 extends over 12 amino acids. Germline CDR1 reads GTSNPN; CDR2 reads SVGIG (reference sequence). The CDR3 sequence: CAWSFGGNEQYF. CDR3 DNA: TGTGCCTGGAGTTTTGGGGGCAACGAGCAGTACTTC.

CDR3 sequence (DNA): TGTGCCAGCAGACCCGAGACTAGCGGGGCTGCTAGCACAGATACGCAGTATTTT. Protein product: CASRPETSGAASTDTQYF. This chain links TRBV7-2 with TRBJ2-3, with 11 bases that match TRBD2. J gave up 0 bases and V 6 bases, and 11 bases lay outside the gene matches. In germline, CDR1 is SGHTA, CDR2 FQGNSA. CDR3 size: 18 residues.

This clonotype turned up a few times. The chain combines TRBV6-5 with TRBJ1-6, with a tentative D call TRBD1 (6 bases). This CDR3 is 16 amino acids long. CDR1 MNHEY and CDR2 SVGAGI come from the germline V gene. The germline V and J ends were trimmed by 0 bases and 13 bases, with 19 bases remaining between them. CDR3 sequence reads: CASSYSMGRRTDPLHF. The CDR3 nucleotides are TGTGCCAGCAGTTACTCGATGGGGCGACGGACAGATCCCCTCCACTTT.

This clonotype was detected a few times. The V gene is TRBV20-1, the J gene TRBJ2-3; D is undetermined. The V end lost 3 bases, the J end lost 5 bases, and 15 bases lay between the germline ends. The CDR3 runs 14 residues. The germline CDR1 and CDR2 sequences are DFQATT and SNEGSKA (reference sequence). Here the CDR3 reads CSASRPDGGDTQYF. The CDR3, as DNA: TGCAGTGCTAGCCGTCCTGATGGTGGAGATACGCAGTATTTT.

A few counts support this clonotype. The rearrangement links TRBV18 to TRBJ2-1; D assignment may be TRBD1 or TRBD2 (6 bases each). In germline, CDR1 is KGHSH, CDR2 LQKENI. The CDR3 loop spans 15 amino acids. V lost 3 bases and J 4 bases, leaving 13 bases between the germline ends. CDR3 in DNA: TGTGCCAGCTCACCGCTAGCGAGGGGGTACAATGAGCAGTTCTTC. It specifies CASSPLARGYNEQFF.

V is TRBV7-9 and J is TRBJ2-7; D remains ambiguous. The CDR3 spans 13 residues. The V gene lost 3 bases and the J gene lost 5 bases, with 11 bases spanning the gap. The germline CDR1 and CDR2 sequences are SEHNR and FQNEAQ (reference sequence). CDR3 sequence reads: CASSFRPTDEQYF. The CDR3 DNA is TGTGCCAGCAGCTTCCGTCCCACCGACGAGCAGTACTTC.